The 26 T cell receptor beta chains below come from one sample, sequenced in a study of Ad26.COV2.S vaccination and SARS-CoV-2 variants. Measured with immunoSEQ multiplex PCR; TCRdb has only the in-frame clones, and not every one. The sample has about 390,000 clones, less than 90% seen once. As for treatment: around 19 received Ad26.COV2.S at low or high dose, single or two shots; 5 received placebo; per-sample allocation not given. Specimen acquisition occurred on day 63 following the initial vaccine or placebo injection. Source: peripheral blood, taken in a trial of Ad26.COV2.S vaccine versus placebo. These receptors all come from a person between 18 and 65 years old who received the Ad26.COV2.S COVID-19 vaccine or a placebo.

The chain couples TRBV7-2 to TRBJ2-1; 14 nucleotides match TRBD2. J gave up 14 bases and V 2 bases, and 14 bases lay outside the gene matches. The germline V gene has CDR1 SGHTA and CDR2 FQGNSA. The CDR3 contains 17 residues. CDR3 residues: CASSLSSTGTSGGRKFF. The DNA of the CDR3 is TGTGCCAGCAGCTTAAGTAGCACCGGGACTAGCGGGGGTAGGAAGTTCTTC.

The rearrangement links TRBV6-5 to TRBJ2-5; TRBD1 or TRBD2 may be the D gene (5 bases each). Germline V lookup: CDR1 MNHEY, CDR2 SVGAGI. V was shortened by 6 bases and J by 2 bases, with 16 bases between the two germline ends. The CDR3 consists of 15 residues. CDR3 coding DNA: TGTGCCAGCAGCCTCCTTGGGACCCAACAAGAGACCCAGTACTTC. It translates to CASSLLGTQQETQYF.

The J gene is TRBJ2-3, the V gene TRBV7-2, with D tentatively TRBD1 (5 bases). CDR1 is SGHTA, CDR2 FQGNSA, per germline. The CDR3 is made up of 14 amino acids. Trimming left V 5 bases short and J 4 bases short, with 13 bases between. The CDR3 coding sequence is TGTGCCAGCAGCGCCGTTGGGGCCCCAGATACGCAGTATTTT. Residues: CASSAVGAPDTQYF.

The CDR3 spells CASSWALSTEAFF. As DNA, the CDR3 is TGCGCCAGCAGCTGGGCCTTGAGCACTGAAGCTTTCTTT. The J gene is TRBJ1-1, the V gene TRBV5-1, with unresolved D. Germline V CDR1 and CDR2: SGHRS, YFSETQ. V was trimmed by 3 bases and J by 4 bases, leaving 10 bases between them. This CDR3 is 13 amino acids long.

V usage is TRBV6-6 and J usage is TRBJ2-2; TRBD1 aligns across 9 bases. The CDR3 loop spans 16 amino acids. The V and J ends lost 6 bases and 8 bases, in that order; junction bases with no gene match: 13. CDR1 is MNHNY and CDR2 is SVGAGI in the germline V gene (reference sequence). CDR3 nucleotide sequence: TGTGCCAGCAGCCTCCCCCGGACAGGGGCCACGGGGGAGCTGTTTTTT. Protein sequence: CASSLPRTGATGELFF.

The chain uses TRBV7-2 and TRBJ1-1; 7 bases line up with TRBD1. This CDR3 has 15 residues. With V trimmed by 4 bases and J by 4 bases, 9 bases remained unmatched. Germline CDR1 reads SGHTA; CDR2 reads FQGNSA. In nucleotides, the CDR3 is TGTGCCAGCAGCTCAGGGGGGAACATTATCACTGAAGCTTTCTTT. Protein product: CASSSGGNIITEAFF.

The chain combines TRBV6-4 with TRBJ2-7; TRBD1 aligns across 7 bases. The trim removed 6 bases at V and 5 bases at J, leaving 4 bases unmatched. The germline V gene encodes CDR1 MRHNA and CDR2 SNTAGT. The CDR3 runs 12 residues. Here the CDR3 DNA reads TGTGCCAGCAGGAAGACAGGGAACGAGCAGTACTTC. This codes for CASRKTGNEQYF.

This clone was seen a handful of times. This sequence joins TRBV30 and TRBJ1-1; no reliable D call. Germline loops: CDR1 GTSNPN, CDR2 SVGIG (reference sequence). Trimming left V 0 bases short and J 1 base short, with 6 bases between. CDR3 length: 13 amino acids. The CDR3 coding sequence is TGTGCCTGGAGTGTACGTCCGAACACTGAAGCTTTCTTT. Its translation is CAWSVRPNTEAFF. Full variable domain (missing parts from reference TRBV30 and TRBJ1-1): SQTIHQWPATLVQPVGSPLSLECTVEGTSNPNLYWYRQAAGRGLQLLFYSVGIGQISSEVPQNLSASRPQDRQFILSSKKLLLSDSGFYLCAWSVRPNTEAFFGQGTRLTVV.

The chain joins TRBV6-6 to TRBJ1-5, with TRBD1 as a possible D gene (5 bases). The V and J ends lost 10 bases and 4 bases respectively, with 17 bases between them. The CDR3 consists of 14 residues. Per germline, CDR1 MNHNY and CDR2 SVGAGI (reference sequence). CDR3 nucleotide sequence: TGTGCCACCTCGACCGGCAGGGCTAATCAGCCCCAGCATTTT. Its translation is CATSTGRANQPQHF.

The chain uses TRBV25-1 and TRBJ2-5; 14 nucleotides align to TRBD2. Trimming removed 5 bases from V and 2 bases from J; junction bases left unmatched: 1. The CDR3 runs to 15 residues. The V gene's germline CDR1 is MGHDK and CDR2 SYGVNS. The CDR3 protein is CASSRTSGGQETQYF. The CDR3 bases are TGTGCCAGCAGTCGGACTAGCGGGGGGCAAGAGACCCAGTACTTC.

The chain uses TRBV3-1 (or the pseudogene TRBV3-2) and TRBJ2-3; 10 bases match TRBD2. The CDR3 is made up of 16 amino acids. The trim removed 0 bases at V and 6 bases at J, leaving 6 bases unmatched. Germline lookup yields CDR1 LGHDT and CDR2 YNNKEL (reference sequence). The CDR3: CASSQDLAGARDTQYF. CDR3 coding DNA: TGTGCCAGCAGCCAAGACCTAGCGGGGGCCAGGGATACGCAGTATTTT.

This chain joins TRBV4-1 and TRBJ2-3, with TRBD2 matching 7 bases. J gave up 5 bases and V 3 bases, and 8 bases lay outside the gene matches. This CDR3 contains 15 residues. The germline V gene has CDR1 MGHRA and CDR2 YSYEKL. The CDR3 coding sequence is TGCGCCAGCAGCCATATCCGGGGGGTAGGAGATACGCAGTATTTT. Translated, it gives CASSHIRGVGDTQYF.

This clone was detected a few times. The V gene is TRBV2, the J gene TRBJ1-5, with D perhaps matching TRBD1 (6 bases). The ends were cut back, 5 bases at V and 5 bases at J, with 10 bases in the middle. Germline values: CDR1 SNHLY, CDR2 FYNNEI. The CDR3 runs 13 residues. The CDR3 is CASSFNRDQPQHF. CDR3 nucleotides: TGTGCCAGCAGTTTCAACAGGGATCAGCCCCAGCATTTT.

The chain couples TRBV6-5 to TRBJ2-4; D may match TRBD1 or TRBD2 (6 bases each). Germline lookup yields CDR1 MNHEY and CDR2 SVGAGI. The V end lost 5 bases, the J end lost 5 bases, and 16 bases lay between the germline ends. The CDR3 covers 15 residues. Written as DNA, the CDR3 is TGTGCCAGCAGTCCCCGATGGAGGGGGGAAAACATTCAGTACTTC. Translating gives CASSPRWRGENIQYF.

The chain combines TRBV3-1 (or the pseudogene TRBV3-2) with TRBJ2-5; D might be TRBD1 (6 bases). The V and J ends lost 6 bases and 4 bases respectively, with 15 bases between them. CDR3 length equals 14 residues. CDR1 is LGHDT, CDR2 YNNKEL, per germline (reference sequence). CDR3 nucleotide sequence: TGTGCCAGCAGTCGACAGGATTGGGGAGAGACCCAGTACTTC. It yields the protein CASSRQDWGETQYF.

The genes are TRBV4-1 and TRBJ1-4; D gene ambiguous. Deletions cut 4 bases from V and 0 bases from J, with 15 bases between. The germline CDR1 and CDR2 sequences are MGHRA and YSYEKL. The CDR3 is 17 amino acids. The CDR3 loop is CASSPRPIEATNEKLFF. For the CDR3, the DNA is TGCGCCAGCAGCCCACGGCCGATAGAGGCAACTAATGAAAAACTGTTTTTT.

The chain carries TRBV15 and TRBJ1-3; maybe TRBD1 (5 bases). CDR1 is LNHNV, CDR2 YYDKDF, per germline (reference sequence). CDR3 length equals 14 residues. The V end was cut by 2 bases, the J end by 2 bases, with 7 bases between. Written as DNA, the CDR3 is TGTGCCACCAGCAGATCAGGGACTGGAAACACCATATATTTT. Its protein product is CATSRSGTGNTIYF.

The chain recombines TRBV21-1 with TRBJ2-7; the table gives TRBD2 as D, unverified against the DNA. TRBV21-1 constitutes a pseudogene. The CDR3 contains 18 residues. The CDR3 bases are TGTGCCAGCAGCAAAGTAGGAGGGACGGACGGTAGCTCCTACGAGCAGTACTTC. Its protein product is CASSKVGGTDGSSYEQYF.

The V and J genes are TRBV3-1 (or the pseudogene TRBV3-2) and TRBJ2-7; TRBD2 agrees at 12 bases. V shed 1 base and J 3 bases; nucleotides not matched to a gene: 4. The V gene's germline CDR1 is LGHDT and CDR2 YNNKEL (reference sequence). The CDR3 loop spans 16 amino acids. Here the CDR3 reads CASSQASGGALYEQYF. The DNA for the CDR3 is TGTGCCAGCAGCCAAGCTAGCGGGGGGGCCCTCTACGAGCAGTACTTC.

The gene calls are TRBV19 and TRBJ2-5, with D uncertain. The CDR3 is 11 amino acids. CDR1 LNHDA and CDR2 SQIVND come from the germline V gene (reference sequence). V was trimmed by 6 bases and J by 4 bases, leaving 6 bases between them. CDR3 residues: CASSTSETQYF. The CDR3 nucleotides are TGTGCCAGTAGCACCTCAGAGACCCAGTACTTC.

Worth noting for this clone: Other nucleotide sequences in the sample specify the same CDR3. The chain recombines TRBV20-1 with TRBJ1-3; D is uncertain. There are 13 residues in the CDR3. Germline V gene data show CDR1 as DFQATT and CDR2 as SNEGSKA (reference sequence). V shed 3 bases and J shed 1 base, with 7 bases lying between them. CDR3 DNA: TGCAGTGCTAGTGTGGATTCTGGAAACACCATATATTTT. It yields the protein CSASVDSGNTIYF.

V gene TRBV5-1 combines with J gene TRBJ1-2; 8 nucleotides match TRBD1. Germline loops: CDR1 SGHRS, CDR2 YFSETQ. There are 16 residues in the CDR3. After removal of 3 bases from V and 5 bases from J, the junction contained 12 bases not matched to a gene. The CDR3 is CASSSGDRLSVYGYTF. CDR3 in DNA: TGCGCCAGCAGCTCGGGGGACAGGCTCTCCGTTTATGGCTACACCTTC.

The rearrangement uses TRBV19 and TRBJ2-1; D is uncertain. V lost 5 bases and J 6 bases, leaving 5 bases between the germline ends. The length of the CDR3 is 11 residues. Germline V gene lookup returns CDR1 LNHDA and CDR2 SQIVND (reference sequence). CDR3 amino acids: CASSGSNEQFF. The DNA for the CDR3 is TGTGCCAGTAGTGGCAGCAATGAGCAGTTCTTC.

The gene calls are TRBV6-5 and TRBJ1-1; TRBD1 is a possible D gene (5 bases). CDR3 length: 13 residues. Trimming removed 4 bases at V and 8 bases at J, with 14 bases between. Germline V gives CDR1 MNHEY, CDR2 SVGAGI. The CDR3 reads CASSSDRVGEAFF. As DNA, the CDR3 is TGTGCCAGCAGTTCCGACAGAGTGGGGGAAGCTTTCTTT.

This chain links TRBV5-6 with TRBJ1-4; tentatively, D is TRBD1 (5 bases). Germline assignment: CDR1 SGHDT and CDR2 YYEEEE. Trimming pared 5 bases from V and 5 bases from J, leaving 13 bases between. The CDR3 contains 14 residues. CDR3 nucleotides: TGTGCCAGCAGTGGGACTAAAAAGAATGAAAAACTGTTTTTT. Translating gives CASSGTKKNEKLFF. Variable domain in full (rest from reference TRBV5-6 and TRBJ1-4): DAGVTQSPTHLIKTRGQQVTLRCSPKSGHDTVSWYQQALGQGPQFIFQYYEEEERQRGNFPDRFSGHQFPNYSSELNVNALLLGDSALYLCASSGTKKNEKLFFGSGTQLSVL.

CDR3 loop: CASSFGLGGYTF. As DNA, the CDR3 is TGTGCCAGCAGTTTCGGCCTTGGGGGCTACACCTTC. The V gene is TRBV12-3 or TRBV12-4, the J gene TRBJ1-2; D gene unclear. V lost 3 bases and J 8 bases, leaving 10 bases between the germline ends. This CDR3 has 12 amino acids.